Following are 24 T cell receptor beta chains from one sample sequenced in a study of Ad26.COV2.S vaccination and SARS-CoV-2 variants. Treatment noted: around 19 received Ad26.COV2.S at low or high dose, single or two shots; several received placebo; per-sample allocation not given. Material that was analyzed had been drawn on day 63 after the first vaccine or placebo injection. The repertoire was sequenced with immunoSEQ multiplex PCR; TCRdb's copy has only in-frame clones and lacks some. Altogether roughly 350,000 clones are present, about 88% being singletons, with the ten largest covering 9.5% to 12%. Sample: peripheral blood, taken in a trial of Ad26.COV2.S vaccine versus placebo. The receptors derive from a person aged 18-65 years who received the Ad26.COV2.S COVID-19 vaccine or a placebo.

There are a few counts of this clone. The chain links TRBV30 to TRBJ2-2; D call uncertain. This CDR3 spans 13 amino acids. V lost 0 bases to trimming and J lost 6 bases, with 8 bases between them. Germline CDR1 and CDR2: GTSNPN and SVGIG (reference sequence). The CDR3, as DNA: TGTGCCTGGAGTGTTCATTATCCCGGGGAGCTGTTTTTT. Protein sequence: CAWSVHYPGELFF. Filled out from reference TRBV30 and TRBJ2-2, the complete variable domain reads SQTIHQWPATLVQPVGSPLSLECTVEGTSNPNLYWYRQAAGRGLQLLFYSVGIGQISSEVPQNLSASRPQDRQFILSSKKLLLSDSGFYLCAWSVHYPGELFFGEGSRLTVL.

This clone showed up just a few times. V and J are TRBV11-2 and TRBJ1-4; D unclear. CDR1 SGHAT and CDR2 FQNNGV come from the germline V gene. Trimming stripped 6 bases from V and 8 bases from J, with 16 bases between. There are 14 residues in the CDR3. CDR3 nucleotide sequence: TGTGCCAGCAGTTTCAATAGAGGGAGGGAAAAACTGTTTTTT. Translation: CASSFNRGREKLFF.

The CDR3 region has the DNA TGTGCCAGCAGCCTCTGGGGGACCCAGTACTTC. Protein sequence: CASSLWGTQYF. This chain links TRBV7-8 with TRBJ2-5, with D unresolved. The CDR3 runs to 11 residues. Trimming took off 5 bases at V and 7 bases at J, with 8 bases between the two ends. Germline V gene sequence: CDR1 SGHVS, CDR2 FQNEAQ.

This rearrangement joins TRBV7-2 to TRBJ2-5; no clear D gene. Trimming took 5 bases from V and 2 from J, leaving 12 bases between them. The CDR3 extends over 14 amino acids. The germline CDR1 and CDR2 sequences are SGHTA and FQGNSA. The CDR3, as DNA: TGTGCCAGCAGCCCAGTCAGGCAGCAAGAGACCCAGTACTTC. Protein: CASSPVRQQETQYF.

This clone was found once. The chain uses TRBV2 and TRBJ1-4, with no clear D. The CDR3 consists of 17 residues. Per the germline V gene, CDR1 is SNHLY and CDR2 is FYNNEI. V lost 6 bases, J lost 0 bases, and 17 bases lay in between. The CDR3, as DNA: TGTGCCAGCAGGACGGGAACCAACCCTGCAACTAATGAAAAACTGTTTTTT. The encoded protein is CASRTGTNPATNEKLFF. The variable domain in full, completed from reference TRBV2 and TRBJ1-4, reads EPEVTQTPSHQVTQMGQEVILRCVPISNHLYFYWYRQILGQKVEFLVSFYNNEISEKSEIFDDQFSVERPDGSNFTLKIRSTKLEDSAMYFCASRTGTNPATNEKLFFGSGTQLSVL.

V and J are TRBV6-4 and TRBJ2-7; D may be TRBD2 (5 bases). The V and J ends lost 6 bases and 3 bases respectively, with 15 bases between them. The CDR3 is 14 amino acids. CDR1 is MRHNA, CDR2 SNTAGT, per germline. The CDR3 coding sequence is TGTGCCAGCAGCGCATCCCCCGGGGACTACGAGCAGTACTTC. It specifies CASSASPGDYEQYF.

This clone was detected once. The V and J genes are TRBV6-5 and TRBJ1-1, with D unresolved. V was pared by 7 bases and J by 0 bases, with 9 bases between. CDR1 is MNHEY, CDR2 SVGAGI, per germline. This CDR3 spans 13 amino acids. The CDR3 nucleotides read TGTGCCAGCAAACAGCTCATGAACACTGAAGCTTTCTTT. Translated, it gives CASKQLMNTEAFF.

This clone was counted a single time. The V call is TRBV10-2, the J call TRBJ1-4, with D possibly matching TRBD1 (6 bases). Germline V gene data show CDR1 as WSHSY and CDR2 as SAAADI. The ends were cut back, 3 bases at V and 10 bases at J, with 24 bases in the middle. The CDR3 extends over 17 amino acids. This CDR3 is CASSDEGRGMSYGKLFF. The CDR3 DNA follows: TGCGCCAGCAGTGATGAGGGCAGGGGAATGTCTTATGGAAAACTGTTTTTT.

The chain employs TRBV4-3 and TRBJ2-2, with D hard to call. With 0 bases removed from V and 1 base from J, the gap between germline ends came to 6 bases. Germline CDR1 is LGHNA and CDR2 is YSLEER. The CDR3 is made up of 15 amino acids. As DNA, the CDR3 is TGCGCCAGCAGCCAAGATAAACTGAACACCGGGGAGCTGTTTTTT. This translates into CASSQDKLNTGELFF.

The gene calls are TRBV9 and TRBJ1-2, with D tentatively TRBD1 (5 bases). Germline V lookup: CDR1 SGDLS, CDR2 YYNGEE. Trimming cost V 0 bases and J 9 bases, with 9 bases left between them. This CDR3 has 12 amino acids. The CDR3 region is CASSVVQGSYTF. The CDR3 nucleotides are TGTGCCAGCAGCGTAGTCCAGGGTAGCTACACCTTC.

This sequence joins TRBV14 and TRBJ1-5; D ambiguous. The germline V gene encodes CDR1 SGHDN and CDR2 FVKESK. Trimming shortened V by 1 base and J by 5 bases, and 6 bases separated the two germline ends. The CDR3 runs 13 residues. For the CDR3, the DNA is TGTGCCAGCAGCCAAGGCGACCATCAGCCCCAGCATTTT. It yields the protein CASSQGDHQPQHF.

The chain employs TRBV28 and TRBJ2-3; no reliable D call. This CDR3 contains 15 residues. The germline CDR1 and CDR2 sequences are MDHEN and SYDVKM. Trimming took 4 bases from V and 7 from J, leaving 18 bases between them. The CDR3 bases are TGTGCCAGCAGTTCCCCCGACGCATCTGTAAATACGCAGTATTTT. Its translation: CASSSPDASVNTQYF.

This clone was recorded once. The chain combines TRBV5-1 with TRBJ1-2; D is uncertain. Trimming removed 4 bases at V and 4 bases at J, with 17 bases between. There are 15 residues in the CDR3. The germline V gene encodes CDR1 SGHRS and CDR2 YFSETQ. CDR3 coding DNA: TGCGCCAGCAGCGCTTTTCGGGAATCCCTCTATGGCTACACCTTC. Its protein is CASSAFRESLYGYTF.

This clone was picked up a small number of times. This chain connects TRBV19 to TRBJ2-7; weak D call: TRBD1 (6 bases). V shed 3 bases and J shed 6 bases, with 12 bases lying between them. This CDR3 contains 13 residues. CDR1 is LNHDA and CDR2 is SQIVND in the germline V gene (reference sequence). The CDR3, as DNA: TGTGCCAGTAGTATCGGACAGTTCCGCGAGCAGTACTTC. Amino acids: CASSIGQFREQYF.

V gene TRBV7-2 combines with J gene TRBJ1-2, with a possible D match to TRBD1 (6 bases). The germline V and J ends were trimmed by 5 bases and 4 bases, with 14 bases remaining between them. The length of the CDR3 is 14 residues. Germline V lookup: CDR1 SGHTA, CDR2 FQGNSA. The CDR3 DNA is TGTGCCAGCAGCGGAAATCAGGGGTCCTATGGCTACACCTTC. Protein product: CASSGNQGSYGYTF.

The chain combines TRBV4-3 with TRBJ2-7, with 9 bases that match TRBD2. CDR1 and CDR2 (germline): LGHNA, YSLEER. This CDR3 has 15 amino acids. V trimming: 5 bases; J trimming: 3 bases; junction bases outside the gene matches: 8. The CDR3 DNA follows: TGCGCCAGCAGCTTCGCGGGACTAGCTATCTACGAGCAGTACTTC. Protein sequence: CASSFAGLAIYEQYF.

V usage is TRBV20-1 and J usage is TRBJ2-2; 7 bases map to TRBD2. The CDR3 totals 16 residues. Germline CDR1 reads DFQATT; CDR2 reads SNEGSKA (reference sequence). J gave up 0 bases and V 3 bases, and 7 bases lay outside the gene matches. CDR3 amino acids: CSASELAVANTGELFF. The CDR3 bases are TGCAGTGCTAGTGAGCTAGCGGTCGCGAACACCGGGGAGCTGTTTTTT.

This clone has just a few counts. The chain carries TRBV7-2 and TRBJ2-2; weak D call: TRBD1 (6 bases). With 5 bases removed from V and 7 bases from J, the gap between germline ends came to 20 bases. Looked up from germline, CDR1 is SGHTA and CDR2 is FQGNSA. The CDR3 loop spans 16 amino acids. For the CDR3, the DNA is TGTGCCAGCAGCGTACAGGGCTCGATCAGAGGCGGGGAGCTGTTTTTT. It yields the protein CASSVQGSIRGGELFF.

Details on this clone: The sample has other DNA sequences that encode this CDR3 too. The rearrangement joins TRBV12-3 or TRBV12-4 to TRBJ2-7, with a possible D match to TRBD2 (6 bases). This CDR3 has 12 amino acids. V lost 6 bases, J lost 3 bases, and 9 bases lay in between. The CDR3 is CASSLGLYEQYF. In DNA form, the CDR3 reads TGTGCCAGCAGCTTGGGACTCTACGAGCAGTACTTC.

The V gene is TRBV12-3 or TRBV12-4, the J gene TRBJ1-5; D remains ambiguous. CDR3 length: 12 residues. V was trimmed by 8 bases and J by 3 bases, leaving 8 bases between them. The CDR3 DNA sequence: TGTGCCAGCGGTTGGAACAATCAGCCCCAGCATTTT. It encodes CASGWNNQPQHF.

The chain couples TRBV11-2 to TRBJ1-1; weak D call: TRBD1 (5 bases). The germline gives CDR1 SGHAT, CDR2 FQNNGV. The V end was cut by 6 bases, the J end by 3 bases, with 14 bases between. The CDR3 has 14 residues. CDR3: CASRAWTGDTEAFF. CDR3 DNA sequence: TGTGCCAGCAGGGCTTGGACGGGGGACACTGAAGCTTTCTTT.

The chain links TRBV2 to TRBJ2-7, with TRBD1 matching over 9 bases. V lost 5 bases to trimming and J lost 2 bases; unmatched junction nucleotides: 4. The CDR3 consists of 14 residues. Per germline, CDR1 SNHLY and CDR2 FYNNEI. In DNA, the CDR3 is TGTGCCAGCAGTTCCGGGACAGGGACCTACGAGCAGTACTTC. Its translation is CASSSGTGTYEQYF.

This chain links TRBV6-5 with TRBJ1-2, with D tentatively TRBD1 (6 bases). CDR3 length: 12 amino acids. From germline, CDR1 is MNHEY and CDR2 SVGAGI. Trimming took 6 bases from V and 8 from J, leaving 13 bases between them. This chain's CDR3 is CASRPRGAGYTF. In DNA form, the CDR3 reads TGTGCCAGCAGGCCACGGGGGGCGGGCTACACCTTC.

V and J are TRBV10-3 and TRBJ2-1, with 14 positions matching TRBD2. V lost 5 bases to trimming and J lost 7 bases; unmatched junction nucleotides: 7. CDR3 length: 16 amino acids. Per the germline V gene, CDR1 is ENHRY and CDR2 is SYGVKD. CDR3 bases: TGTGCCATCAGTTTGACGGGACTAGCGGGAGCGAATGAGCAGTTCTTC. Encoded protein: CAISLTGLAGANEQFF.